The entry that follows covers one T cell receptor (beta chain) sequence. This sample is drawn from a study of T cell clones after liver transplantation. The CDR3 consists of 12 residues. V was clipped by 5 bases and J by 6 bases, with 11 bases between them. Germline V gene sequence: CDR1 SGHDT, CDR2 YYEEEE. The method was immunoSEQ multiplex PCR; TCRdb's version includes in-frame clones alone and lacks a portion of them. This repertoire shows over 90,000 clones, about 81% found once; its top ten account for around 2.9%. The clonotype comes from a human patient who received a liver transplant. Some of these T cells may belong to the graft donor. The chain couples TRBV5-6 to TRBJ1-1; D not certain. The sample was CD4+ T cells from blood, taken approximately 50 months after liver transplant. The CDR3, as DNA: TGTGCCAGCAGTATGGCGGGGTCTGAAGCTTTCTTT. It encodes CASSMAGSEAFF.